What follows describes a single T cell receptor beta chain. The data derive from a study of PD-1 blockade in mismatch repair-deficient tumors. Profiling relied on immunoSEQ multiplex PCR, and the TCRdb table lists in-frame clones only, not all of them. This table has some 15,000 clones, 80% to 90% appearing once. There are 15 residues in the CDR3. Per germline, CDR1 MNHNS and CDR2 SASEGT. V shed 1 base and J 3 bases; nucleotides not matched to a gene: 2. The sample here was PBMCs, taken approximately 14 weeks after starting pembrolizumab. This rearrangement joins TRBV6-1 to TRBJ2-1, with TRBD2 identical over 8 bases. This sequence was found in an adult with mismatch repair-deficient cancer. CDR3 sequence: CASSEEAGVYNEQFF. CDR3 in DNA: TGTGCCAGCAGTGAAGAAGCGGGAGTCTACAATGAGCAGTTCTTC.